What follows describes a single TCR beta chain. Its antigen is not identified. This record belongs to a study of cytomegalovirus exposure and HLA in healthy donors. The study, taken as a whole, reports: Differences between HLA loci emerged in a later analysis of TCR association rates, with DRB1 most and HLA-C fewest. A cluster of highly shared sequence variants was likely a sequencing artifact.

The germline CDR1 and CDR2 sequences are SNHLY and FYNNEI. The CDR3 has 13 residues. Trimming removed 3 bases at V and 0 bases at J, with 3 bases between. Primers for the PCR totalled 60 Vbeta and 13 Jbeta. Generated by immunoSEQ multiplex PCR, the TCRdb table keeps only in-frame clones and is missing some. Of approximately 130,000 clones in the sample, roughly 88% were seen once. This TCR came from a boy between 10 and 17 years old in good health and CMV-seronegative. The chain has TRBV2 and TRBJ1-3; D gene ambiguous. Sequencing input: PBMCs. In DNA form, the CDR3 reads TGTGCCAGCAGTGACAGCTCTGGAAACACCATATATTTT. Amino acid sequence: CASSDSSGNTIYF.